The T cell receptor (beta chain) described here comes from a study of blood T cell repertoires in COVID-19. On the study more broadly: Specimens from acute and convalescent COVID-19 originated in the United States, Italy and Spain. PBMCs, B-cell-depleted T cells, or T cells were the source of the cDNA or gDNA that made up the material.

From germline, CDR1 is MNHEY and CDR2 SMNVEV (reference sequence). The CDR3 runs to 14 residues. V was clipped by 5 bases and J by 0 bases, with 10 bases between them. Authors' analysis steps: Amplification with reference gene primers provided the estimates of nucleated cell counts. Assay: immunoSEQ multiplex PCR; the TCRdb copy retains only in-frame clones and omits some. V, J and clone size were drawn from that table, and D and trimming were deduced from the DNA. This table has some 95,000 clones, 70% to 85% appearing once. The sequenced material came from peripheral blood. The source of this sequence is a man in his sixties or seventies with acute or convalescent COVID-19. The rearrangement links TRBV27 to TRBJ1-1; D gene uncertain. CDR3 DNA: TGTGCCAGCAGTATCGGACTGATGAACACTGAAGCTTTCTTT. It codes for CASSIGLMNTEAFF.